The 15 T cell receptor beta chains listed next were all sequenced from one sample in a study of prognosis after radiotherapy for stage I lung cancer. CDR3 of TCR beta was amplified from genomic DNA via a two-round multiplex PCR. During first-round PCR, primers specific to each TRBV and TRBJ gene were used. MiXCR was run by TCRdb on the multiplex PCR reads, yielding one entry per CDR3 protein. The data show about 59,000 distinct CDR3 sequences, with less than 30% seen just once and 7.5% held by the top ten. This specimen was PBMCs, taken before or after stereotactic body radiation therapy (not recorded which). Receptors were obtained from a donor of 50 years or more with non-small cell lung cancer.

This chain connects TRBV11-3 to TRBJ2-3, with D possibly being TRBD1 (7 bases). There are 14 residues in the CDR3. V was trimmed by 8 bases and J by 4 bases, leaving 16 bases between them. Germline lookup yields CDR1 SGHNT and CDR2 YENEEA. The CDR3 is CASAPGGKADTQYF. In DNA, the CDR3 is TGTGCCAGCGCCCCAGGGGGGAAGGCAGATACGCAGTATTTT.

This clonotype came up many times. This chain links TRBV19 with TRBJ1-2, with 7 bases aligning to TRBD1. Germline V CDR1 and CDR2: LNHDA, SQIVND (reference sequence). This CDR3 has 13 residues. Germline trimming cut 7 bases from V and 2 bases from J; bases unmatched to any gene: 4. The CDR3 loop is CASNPGQNYGYTF. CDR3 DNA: TGTGCCAGTAACCCGGGACAGAACTATGGCTACACCTTC.

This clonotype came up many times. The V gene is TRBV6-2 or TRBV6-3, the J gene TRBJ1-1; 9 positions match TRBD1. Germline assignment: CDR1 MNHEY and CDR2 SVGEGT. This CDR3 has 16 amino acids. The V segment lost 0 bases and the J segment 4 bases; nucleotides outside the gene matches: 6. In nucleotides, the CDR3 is TGTGCCAGCAGTTACTCGTACAGGGGGCTTCTCACTGAAGCTTTCTTT. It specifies CASSYSYRGLLTEAFF.

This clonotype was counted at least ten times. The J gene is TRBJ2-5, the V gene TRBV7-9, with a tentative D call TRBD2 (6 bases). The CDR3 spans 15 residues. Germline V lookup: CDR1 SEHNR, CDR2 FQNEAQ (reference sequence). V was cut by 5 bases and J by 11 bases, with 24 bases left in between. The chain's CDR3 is CASSPKESTGTSQYF. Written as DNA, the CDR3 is TGTGCCAGCAGCCCGAAAGAATCCACCGGGACTTCTCAGTACTTC.

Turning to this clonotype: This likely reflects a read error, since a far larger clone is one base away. CDR3 bases: TGTGCCAGCAGTGCCGCGCCGGGACAGGGGAGAGAGACCCAGTACTTC. Translating it yields CASSAAPGQGRETQYF. This chain links TRBV28 with TRBJ2-5; 10 bases agree with TRBD1. Unmatched junction bases numbered 10, after V lost 5 bases and J lost 4 bases. Germline loops: CDR1 MDHEN, CDR2 SYDVKM. The CDR3 is 16 amino acids. The full variable domain, rest sourced from reference TRBV28 and TRBJ2-5, is DVKVTQSSRYLVKRTGEKVFLECVQDMDHENMFWYRQDPGLGLRLIYFSYDVKMKEKGDIPEGYSVSREKKERFSLILESASTNQTSMYLCASSAAPGQGRETQYFGPGTRLLVL.

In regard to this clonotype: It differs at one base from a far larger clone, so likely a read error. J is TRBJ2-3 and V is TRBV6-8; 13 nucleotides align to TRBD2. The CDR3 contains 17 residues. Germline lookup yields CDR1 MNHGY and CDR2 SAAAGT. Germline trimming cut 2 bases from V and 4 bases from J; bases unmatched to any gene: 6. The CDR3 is CASSYGGTSGAADTQYF. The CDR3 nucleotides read TGTGCCAGCAGTTACGGCGGGACTAGCGGGGCGGCAGATACGCAGTATTTT.

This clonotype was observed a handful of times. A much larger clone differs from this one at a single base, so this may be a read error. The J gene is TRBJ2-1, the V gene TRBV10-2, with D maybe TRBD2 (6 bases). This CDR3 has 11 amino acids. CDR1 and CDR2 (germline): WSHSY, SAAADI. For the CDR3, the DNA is TGCGCCAGCTCTGAATCGGGGGTCAACACCTTC. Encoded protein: CASSESGVNTF.

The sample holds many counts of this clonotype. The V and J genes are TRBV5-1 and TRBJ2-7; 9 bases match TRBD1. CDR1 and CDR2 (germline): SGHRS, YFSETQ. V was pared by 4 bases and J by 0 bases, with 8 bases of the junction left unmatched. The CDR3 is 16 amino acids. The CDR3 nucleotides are TGCGCCAGCAGCCTGGGGGGGACAGGGACCTCCTACGAGCAGTACTTC. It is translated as CASSLGGTGTSYEQYF. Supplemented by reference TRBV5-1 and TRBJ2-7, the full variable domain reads KAGVTQTPRYLIKTRGQQVTLSCSPISGHRSVSWYQQTPGQGLQFLFEYFSETQRNKGNFPGRFSGRQFSNSRSEMNVSTLELGDSALYLCASSLGGTGTSYEQYFGPGTRLTVT.

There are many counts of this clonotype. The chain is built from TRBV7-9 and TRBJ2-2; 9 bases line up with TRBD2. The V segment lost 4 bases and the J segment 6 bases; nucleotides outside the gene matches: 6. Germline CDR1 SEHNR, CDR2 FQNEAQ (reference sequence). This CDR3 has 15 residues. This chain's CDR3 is CASSSTGTSPGELFF. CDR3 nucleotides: TGTGCCAGCAGCTCCACCGGGACTAGCCCCGGGGAGCTGTTTTTT.

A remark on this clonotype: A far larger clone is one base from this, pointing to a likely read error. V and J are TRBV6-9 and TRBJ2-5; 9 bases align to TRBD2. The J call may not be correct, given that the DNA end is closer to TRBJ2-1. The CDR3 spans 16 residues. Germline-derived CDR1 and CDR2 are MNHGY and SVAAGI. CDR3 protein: CASSYLWRGGYDEQFF. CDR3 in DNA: TGTGCCAGCAGTTACTTATGGCGGGGGGGTTACGATGAGCAGTTCTTC.

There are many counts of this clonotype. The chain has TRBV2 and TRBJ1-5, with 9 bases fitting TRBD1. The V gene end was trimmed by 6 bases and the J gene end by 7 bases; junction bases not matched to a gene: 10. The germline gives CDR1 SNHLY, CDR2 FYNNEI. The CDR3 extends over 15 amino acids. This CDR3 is CASRPGQGMEQPQHF. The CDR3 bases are TGTGCCAGCAGACCCGGACAGGGGATGGAGCAGCCCCAGCATTTT.

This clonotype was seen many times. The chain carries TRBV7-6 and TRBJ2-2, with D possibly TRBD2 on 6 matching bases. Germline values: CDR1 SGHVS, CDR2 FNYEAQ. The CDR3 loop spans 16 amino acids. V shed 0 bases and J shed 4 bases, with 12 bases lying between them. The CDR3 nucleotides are TGTGCCAGCAGCTTAGCCGGGGGAATCGTCACCGGGGAGCTGTTTTTT. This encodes CASSLAGGIVTGELFF.

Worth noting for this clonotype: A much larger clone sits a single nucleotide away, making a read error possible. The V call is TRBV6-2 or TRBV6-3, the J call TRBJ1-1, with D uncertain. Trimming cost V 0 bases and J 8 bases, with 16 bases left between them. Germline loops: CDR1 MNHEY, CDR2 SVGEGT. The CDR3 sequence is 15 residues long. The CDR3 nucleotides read TGTGCCAGCAGTTACTCGATCGGGTGGGTAGGAGAAGCTTTCTTT. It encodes CASSYSIGWVGEAFF.

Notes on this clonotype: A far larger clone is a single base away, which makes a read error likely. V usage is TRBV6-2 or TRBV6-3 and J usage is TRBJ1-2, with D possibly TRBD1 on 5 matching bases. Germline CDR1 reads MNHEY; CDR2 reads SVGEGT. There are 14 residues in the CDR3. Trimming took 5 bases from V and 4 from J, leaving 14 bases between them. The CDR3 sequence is CASSAQGVPYGYTF. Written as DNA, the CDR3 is TGTGCCAGCAGTGCGCAGGGAGTTCCCTATGGCTACACCTTC.

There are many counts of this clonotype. DNA of the CDR3: TGTGCCAGCAGCTTTGACGGAATTAATTCACCCCTCCACTTT. Translation gives CASSFDGINSPLHF. The chain uses TRBV5-5 and TRBJ1-6; D gene unclear. V lost 2 bases and J lost 6, with 9 bases in between. The CDR3 length is 14 residues. Germline V gene data show CDR1 as SGHKS and CDR2 as YYEKEE (reference sequence).